The entry below describes one T cell receptor (beta chain). Its specificity is unknown. PCR involved 60 Vbeta and 13 Jbeta primers. Assay: immunoSEQ multiplex PCR; the TCRdb copy retains only in-frame clones and omits some. The sample consists of about 67,000 clones, roughly 65% of them appearing once. The data are from a study of cytomegalovirus exposure and HLA in healthy donors. Study background: The study's early data release held approximately 91 million unique TCRs from HLA-typed donors. Regarding the study as a whole: Evidence from a later analysis indicated that most CMV-associated TCR beta chains looked HLA-restricted.

This clonotype was sampled from a woman in her twenties or thirties in good health and CMV-seronegative. Sequences were obtained from PBMCs.

For the CDR3, the DNA is TGTGCAAGTCGCTTAGCGCCGGGGGGGGTCTACAATGAGCAGTTCTTC. Translation: CASRLAPGGVYNEQFF. This chain links TRBV12-2 with TRBJ2-1; the D call in the table, TRBD2, was not verified against the DNA. TRBV12-2 is shown as a pseudogene. CDR3 length: 16 amino acids.